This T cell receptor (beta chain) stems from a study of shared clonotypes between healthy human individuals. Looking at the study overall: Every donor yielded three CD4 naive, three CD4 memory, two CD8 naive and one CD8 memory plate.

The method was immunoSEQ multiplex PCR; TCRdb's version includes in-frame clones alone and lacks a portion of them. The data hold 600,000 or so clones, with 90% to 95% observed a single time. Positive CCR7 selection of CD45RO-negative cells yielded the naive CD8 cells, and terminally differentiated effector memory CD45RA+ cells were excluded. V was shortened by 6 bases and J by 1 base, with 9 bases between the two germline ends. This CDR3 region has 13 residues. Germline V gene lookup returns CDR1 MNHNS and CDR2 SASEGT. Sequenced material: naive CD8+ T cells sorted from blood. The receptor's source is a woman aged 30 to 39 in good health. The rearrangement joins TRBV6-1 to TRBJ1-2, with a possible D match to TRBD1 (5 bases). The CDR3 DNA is TGTGCCAGCAGCTGGGGGGTTAACTATGGCTACACCTTC. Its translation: CASSWGVNYGYTF.